The 28 T cell receptor beta chains in this list originate from one sample, sequenced in a study of shared clonotypes between healthy human individuals. Terminally differentiated effector memory CD45RA+ cells were excluded by CCR7 positive selection of CD45RO-negative cells. Clones were read by immunoSEQ multiplex PCR, and TCRdb kept only the in-frame ones, dropping some. Of roughly 2.1 million clones listed, 85% to 95% were seen once; the top ten hold 1.7%. The material sequenced was naive CD8+ T cells from PBMCs. These receptors were collected from a man between 18 and 35 years old in good health. Some clones in this sample may be carry-over from other donors' samples.

The V gene is TRBV5-4, the J gene TRBJ2-3, with 8 bases that match TRBD2. The CDR3 covers 16 residues. Germline V gene sequence: CDR1 SGHNT, CDR2 YYREEE (reference sequence). J was trimmed by 0 bases and V by 0 bases; bases with no gene match: 3. The CDR3 DNA follows: TGTGCCAGCAGCTTGGAACTAGCGGAAAGCACAGATACGCAGTATTTT. Translated: CASSLELAESTDTQYF.

The chain has TRBV11-2 and TRBJ1-1; D not certain. The length of the CDR3 is 13 residues. V dropped 5 bases and J dropped 6 bases, with 13 bases sitting between them. Looked up from germline, CDR1 is SGHAT and CDR2 is FQNNGV. The CDR3 coding sequence is TGTGCCAGCAGCCTCTACAAATATCCTGAAGCTTTCTTT. This sequence encodes CASSLYKYPEAFF.

Only one count was recorded for this clone. This chain links TRBV28 with TRBJ2-7; a possible D gene is TRBD1 (6 bases). The V gene's germline CDR1 is MDHEN and CDR2 SYDVKM. V lost 2 bases, J lost 0 bases, and 11 bases lay in between. The length of the CDR3 is 15 residues. The CDR3 spells CASSLGQHHSYEQYF. The CDR3 DNA reads TGTGCCAGCAGTTTAGGACAGCACCACTCCTACGAGCAGTACTTC. Looking up the rest from reference TRBV28 and TRBJ2-7 gives the full variable domain: DVKVTQSSRYLVKRTGEKVFLECVQDMDHENMFWYRQDPGLGLRLIYFSYDVKMKEKGDIPEGYSVSREKKERFSLILESASTNQTSMYLCASSLGQHHSYEQYFGPGTRLTVT.

In this sample, this clone turned up a few times. The genes are TRBV29-1 and TRBJ2-2; 10 bases fit TRBD1. The germline V gene encodes CDR1 SQVTM and CDR2 ANQGSEA. With 7 bases clipped from V and 6 bases from J, the junction kept 8 bases outside the gene matches. The CDR3 extends over 14 amino acids. Here the CDR3 reads CSGGQGVLAGELFF. In nucleotides, the CDR3 is TGCAGCGGAGGACAGGGGGTTTTGGCCGGGGAGCTGTTTTTT.

The chain couples TRBV7-9 to TRBJ2-7; possible D gene TRBD2, 6 bases. This CDR3 is built from 15 residues. Trimming shortened V by 5 bases and J by 4 bases, and 18 bases separated the two germline ends. From germline, CDR1 is SEHNR and CDR2 FQNEAQ (reference sequence). The CDR3 nucleotides are TGTGCCAGCAGCCCACCCCCCCCAGGGAGGTACGAGCAGTACTTC. Its protein product is CASSPPPPGRYEQYF.

This sequence joins TRBV5-1 and TRBJ2-1; 9 bases are shared with TRBD2. The trim removed 7 bases at V and 6 bases at J, leaving 8 bases unmatched. Germline CDR1 SGHRS, CDR2 YFSETQ. The CDR3 has 14 residues. The CDR3 here is CASSPGLAINEQFF. The CDR3 bases are TGCGCCAGCTCTCCGGGACTAGCAATCAATGAGCAGTTCTTC.

This sequence joins TRBV29-1 and TRBJ2-7, with 7 bases matching TRBD1. Germline CDR1 SQVTM, CDR2 ANQGSEA. This CDR3 is 13 amino acids long. V was clipped by 6 bases and J by 2 bases; unmatched bases: 7. The CDR3 protein is CSVPGTAAYEQYF. The CDR3 DNA is TGCAGCGTCCCAGGGACAGCCGCCTACGAGCAGTACTTC.

The chain couples TRBV1 to TRBJ1-1; the D segment call TRBD1 is taken from the table without a DNA check. TRBV1 corresponds to a pseudogene. The CDR3 runs 15 residues. CDR3 region: CTSSTPGTGGTEAFF. The CDR3 DNA is TGCACCAGCAGCACTCCCGGGACAGGGGGTACTGAAGCTTTCTTT.

Turning to this clone: In the same sample, other DNA sequences code for this CDR3. The chain couples TRBV11-2 to TRBJ2-7; D ambiguous. Germline V gives CDR1 SGHAT, CDR2 FQNNGV. V lost 2 bases, J lost 3 bases, and 5 bases lay in between. The CDR3 length is 12 residues. CDR3 DNA sequence: TGTGCCAGCAGCTTAAGTTACTACGAGCAGTACTTC. As protein: CASSLSYYEQYF.

This clone was seen a single time. The DNA of the CDR3 is TGTGCCAGCAGCCCGGACACCTGGGGGTCCTACGAGCAGTACTTC. It is translated as CASSPDTWGSYEQYF. V is TRBV6-1 and J is TRBJ2-7; D tentatively reads TRBD1 or TRBD2 (5 bases each). The germline V gene has CDR1 MNHNS and CDR2 SASEGT. The CDR3 spans 15 residues. Trimming removed 6 bases at V and 1 base at J, with 16 bases between.

This clone showed up just once. The identical CDR3 is also encoded by other nucleotide sequences in the sample. V and J are TRBV29-1 and TRBJ2-7; 8 nucleotides line up with TRBD2. The ends lost 5 bases at V and 0 bases at J; junction bases unmatched: 6. The germline V gene encodes CDR1 SQVTM and CDR2 ANQGSEA. The CDR3 spans 14 residues. Here the CDR3 DNA reads TGCAGCGTTCGTACGGGGGGGGACTCCTACGAGCAGTACTTC. It yields the protein CSVRTGGDSYEQYF.

This chain links TRBV29-1 with TRBJ1-1; tentatively, D is TRBD1 (6 bases). Trimming took off 2 bases at V and 1 base at J, with 23 bases between the two ends. The CDR3 has 18 residues. CDR1 and CDR2 (germline): SQVTM, ANQGSEA. The CDR3 here is CSVEPTTGRSAGNTEAFF. In DNA form, the CDR3 reads TGCAGCGTTGAACCTACCACAGGGAGGAGTGCGGGGAACACTGAAGCTTTCTTT. Combining the CDR3 with reference TRBV29-1 and TRBJ1-1 gives the whole variable domain SAVISQKPSRDICQRGTSLTIQCQVDSQVTMMFWYRQQPGQSLTLIATANQGSEATYESGFVIDKFPISRPNLTFSTLTVSNMSPEDSSIYLCSVEPTTGRSAGNTEAFFGQGTRLTVV.

The V and J genes are TRBV6-1 and TRBJ1-3; D uncertain. This CDR3 comprises 15 residues. Germline loops: CDR1 MNHNS, CDR2 SASEGT. V lost 2 bases and J 0 bases, leaving 8 bases between the germline ends. The chain's CDR3 is CASSEWEASGNTIYF. CDR3 DNA sequence: TGTGCCAGCAGTGAATGGGAGGCCTCTGGAAACACCATATATTTT.

The chain recombines TRBV15 with TRBJ2-7; D is unresolved. The germline V and J ends were trimmed by 1 base and 0 bases, with 13 bases remaining between them. This CDR3 region has 16 residues. Germline-derived CDR1 and CDR2 are LNHNV and YYDKDF (reference sequence). The CDR3 nucleotides read TGTGCCACCAGCAGAGTAAAGGGAAGTGGCTCCTACGAGCAGTACTTC. Amino acid sequence: CATSRVKGSGSYEQYF.

V gene TRBV7-6 combines with J gene TRBJ1-3; D call uncertain. Germline V lookup: CDR1 SGHVS, CDR2 FNYEAQ. Between the trimmed V and J ends, which lost 10 bases and 0 bases, there was a span of 16 bases. The CDR3 is 15 residues long. CDR3 sequence reads: CATKDGLSSGNTIYF. The CDR3 DNA follows: TGTGCCACCAAGGACGGTTTGAGCTCTGGAAACACCATATATTTT.

The chain employs TRBV28 and TRBJ1-1; tentative D call: TRBD1 (6 bases). Between the trimmed V and J ends, which lost 3 bases and 6 bases, there was a span of 20 bases. The germline V gene encodes CDR1 MDHEN and CDR2 SYDVKM. The CDR3 sequence is 16 residues long. This CDR3 reads CASSFPTIGQGPEAFF. CDR3 DNA sequence: TGTGCCAGCAGTTTTCCTACTATCGGGCAGGGGCCTGAAGCTTTCTTT.

The chain combines TRBV6-5 with TRBJ2-1; 7 nucleotides match TRBD2. The germline V gene has CDR1 MNHEY and CDR2 SVGAGI. This CDR3 comprises 14 residues. The trim removed 2 bases at V and 14 bases at J, leaving 12 bases unmatched. For the CDR3, the DNA is TGTGCCAGCAGTTACACTAGCGCCGCGCCTGGGGAGTTCTTC. This codes for CASSYTSAAPGEFF.

This chain joins TRBV5-5 and TRBJ2-7; D might be TRBD1 (5 bases). Germline CDR1 SGHKS, CDR2 YYEKEE (reference sequence). V lost 4 bases and J lost 6, with 20 bases in between. The CDR3 runs to 15 residues. The CDR3 DNA reads as TGTGCCAGCAGCCTCCGACAGAGCACCCCGTTCGAGCAGTACTTC. This gives the protein CASSLRQSTPFEQYF.

The chain recombines TRBV5-1 with TRBJ1-1, with D unresolved. V was cut by 0 bases and J by 2 bases, with 8 bases left in between. Germline CDR1 and CDR2: SGHRS and YFSETQ. The length of the CDR3 is 14 residues. CDR3 nucleotide sequence: TGCGCCAGCAGCTTGGCGGTAGTAAACACTGAAGCTTTCTTT. It codes for CASSLAVVNTEAFF.

The chain joins TRBV4-3 to TRBJ2-7; 8 positions match TRBD1. CDR1 and CDR2 (germline): LGHNA, YSLEER. The CDR3 extends over 16 amino acids. Unmatched junction bases numbered 10, after V lost 0 bases and J lost 6 bases. As DNA, the CDR3 is TGCGCCAGCAGCCAAGATGGGCAGGGGGCGCAGGTCGAGCAGTACTTC. It encodes CASSQDGQGAQVEQYF.

This clone was detected only once. This sequence joins TRBV11-2 and TRBJ1-1; D remains ambiguous. The V end was cut by 1 base, the J end by 4 bases, with 10 bases between. The CDR3 sequence is 14 residues long. The V gene's germline CDR1 is SGHAT and CDR2 FQNNGV. CDR3 in DNA: TGTGCCAGCAGCTTAGCCAGAGTTACCACTGAAGCTTTCTTT. This encodes CASSLARVTTEAFF.

The gene calls are TRBV28 and TRBJ2-1; D is undetermined. Germline loops: CDR1 MDHEN, CDR2 SYDVKM. The length of the CDR3 is 17 residues. The V gene lost 2 bases and the J gene lost 0 bases, with 14 bases spanning the gap. The CDR3 DNA sequence: TGTGCCAGCAGTTTACCCTCACCGACGCTCTCCTACAATGAGCAGTTCTTC. This sequence encodes CASSLPSPTLSYNEQFF.

The CDR3 nucleotides are TGTGCCAGCAGCGGCTTTCCAGAAAGTACTTCTGGAAACACCATATATTTT. It yields the protein CASSGFPESTSGNTIYF. This sequence joins TRBV7-9 and TRBJ1-3, with unresolved D. V lost 5 bases and J 1 base, leaving 18 bases between the germline ends. This CDR3 has 17 residues. From germline, CDR1 is SEHNR and CDR2 FQNEAQ (reference sequence).

This chain links TRBV9 with TRBJ2-7; 7 nucleotides align to TRBD2. Germline V gene sequence: CDR1 SGDLS, CDR2 YYNGEE. This CDR3 comprises 16 residues. Trimming at V came to 4 bases and at J to 0 bases, leaving 10 bases not matched to a gene. In DNA form, the CDR3 reads TGTGCCAGCAGCCCTCAGCGGGCGGGGGTCTCCTACGAGCAGTACTTC. Translation: CASSPQRAGVSYEQYF.

Details on this clone: Other DNA sequences in this sample translate to the same CDR3. The genes are TRBV28 and TRBJ1-2; D remains ambiguous. This CDR3 region has 11 residues. The ends were cut back, 6 bases at V and 4 bases at J, with 6 bases in the middle. Per germline, CDR1 MDHEN and CDR2 SYDVKM. Written as DNA, the CDR3 is TGTGCCAGCAGGCAGAGCTATGGCTACACCTTC. Its protein product is CASRQSYGYTF.

A note on this clone: The sample holds other DNA sequences that translate to the same CDR3. The V and J genes are TRBV27 and TRBJ1-5; 7 nucleotides match TRBD1. CDR3 size: 13 residues. After removal of 6 bases from V and 4 bases from J, the junction contained 3 bases not matched to a gene. Germline-derived CDR1 and CDR2 are MNHEY and SMNVEV (reference sequence). CDR3 sequence reads: CASRPGGNQPQHF. The CDR3 nucleotides read TGTGCCAGCAGACCAGGGGGGAATCAGCCCCAGCATTTT.

V gene TRBV9 combines with J gene TRBJ1-2; 9 bases line up with TRBD1. J lost 3 bases, V lost 4 bases, and 4 bases had no gene match. Germline V gene data show CDR1 as SGDLS and CDR2 as YYNGEE. CDR3 length: 14 amino acids. The CDR3 sequence: CASSPRQGDYGYTF. CDR3 in DNA: TGTGCCAGCAGCCCTCGACAGGGGGACTATGGCTACACCTTC.

V gene TRBV5-1 combines with J gene TRBJ2-7; D perhaps matches TRBD2 (5 bases). The CDR3 is 14 residues long. CDR1 is SGHRS, CDR2 YFSETQ, per germline. V gave up 4 bases and J gave up 0 bases, with 11 bases separating them. DNA for the CDR3: TGCGCCAGCAGCATCGTGGGGAGCTCCTACGAGCAGTACTTC. Its translation is CASSIVGSSYEQYF.